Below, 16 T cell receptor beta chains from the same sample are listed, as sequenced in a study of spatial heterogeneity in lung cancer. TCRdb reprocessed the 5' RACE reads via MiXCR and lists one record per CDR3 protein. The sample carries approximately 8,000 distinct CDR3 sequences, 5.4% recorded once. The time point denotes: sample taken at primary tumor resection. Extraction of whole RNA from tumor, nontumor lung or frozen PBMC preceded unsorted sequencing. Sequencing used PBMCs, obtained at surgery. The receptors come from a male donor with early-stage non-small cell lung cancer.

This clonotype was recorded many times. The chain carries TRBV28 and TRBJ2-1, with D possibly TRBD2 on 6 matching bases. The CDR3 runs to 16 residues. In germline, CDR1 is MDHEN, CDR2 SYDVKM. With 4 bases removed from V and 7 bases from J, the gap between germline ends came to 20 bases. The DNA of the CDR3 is TGTGCCAGCAGTTCTCGGCGGGGACGCGACGGGAATGAGCAGTTCTTC. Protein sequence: CASSSRRGRDGNEQFF.

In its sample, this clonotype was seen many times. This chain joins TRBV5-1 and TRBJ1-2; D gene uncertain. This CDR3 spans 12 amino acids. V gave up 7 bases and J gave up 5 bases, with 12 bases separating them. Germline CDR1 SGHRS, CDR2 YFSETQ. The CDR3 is CASHETAYGYTF. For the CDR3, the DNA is TGCGCCAGCCACGAAACAGCATATGGCTACACCTTC.

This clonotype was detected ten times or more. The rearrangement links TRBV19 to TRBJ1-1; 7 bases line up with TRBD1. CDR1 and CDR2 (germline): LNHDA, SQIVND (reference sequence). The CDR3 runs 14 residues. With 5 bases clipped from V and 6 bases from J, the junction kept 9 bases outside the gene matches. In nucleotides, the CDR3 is TGTGCCAGTAGTGCCTCGACAGGGAGGGCTGAAGCTTTCTTT. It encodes CASSASTGRAEAFF.

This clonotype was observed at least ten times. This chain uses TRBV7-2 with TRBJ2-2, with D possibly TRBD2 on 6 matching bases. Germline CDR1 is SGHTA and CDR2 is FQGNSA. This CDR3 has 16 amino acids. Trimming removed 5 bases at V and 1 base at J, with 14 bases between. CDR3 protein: CASSPMGGMNTGELFF. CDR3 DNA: TGTGCCAGCAGCCCCATGGGAGGAATGAACACCGGGGAGCTGTTTTTT.

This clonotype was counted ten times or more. The chain's CDR3 is CASSYSIWGNEQFF. The DNA for the CDR3 is TGTGCCAGCAGTTACTCGATATGGGGCAATGAGCAGTTCTTC. The chain combines TRBV6-2 or TRBV6-3 with TRBJ2-1; no clear D gene. The V end lost 0 bases, the J end lost 6 bases, and 9 bases lay between the germline ends. Germline V gene lookup returns CDR1 MNHEY and CDR2 SVGEGT. The CDR3 is 14 amino acids.

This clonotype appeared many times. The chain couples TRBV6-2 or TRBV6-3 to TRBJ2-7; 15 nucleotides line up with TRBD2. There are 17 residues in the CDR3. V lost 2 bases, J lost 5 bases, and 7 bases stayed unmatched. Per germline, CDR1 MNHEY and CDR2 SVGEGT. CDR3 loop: CASSYLRTSGRADEQYF. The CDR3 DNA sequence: TGTGCCAGCAGTTACCTAAGGACTAGCGGGAGGGCCGACGAGCAGTACTTC.

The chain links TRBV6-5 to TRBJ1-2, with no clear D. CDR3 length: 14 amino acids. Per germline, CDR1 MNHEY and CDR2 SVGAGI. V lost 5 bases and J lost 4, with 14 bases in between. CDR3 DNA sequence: TGTGCCAGCAGTCTTACGGCGGAGGGCTATGGCTACACCTTC. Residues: CASSLTAEGYGYTF.

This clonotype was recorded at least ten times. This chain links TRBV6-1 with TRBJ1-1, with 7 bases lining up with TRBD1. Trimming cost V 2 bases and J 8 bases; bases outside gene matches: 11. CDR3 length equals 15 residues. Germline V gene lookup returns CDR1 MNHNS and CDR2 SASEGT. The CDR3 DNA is TGTGCCAGCAGTGAACGACAGGGCCGGGATGTCGAAGCTTTCTTT. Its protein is CASSERQGRDVEAFF.

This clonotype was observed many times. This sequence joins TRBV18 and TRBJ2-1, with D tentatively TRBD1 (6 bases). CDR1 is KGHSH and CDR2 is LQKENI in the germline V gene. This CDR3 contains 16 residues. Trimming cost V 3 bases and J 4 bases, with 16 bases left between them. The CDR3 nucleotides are TGTGCCAGCTCACCGGTGCCGGACAGACGGTACAATGAGCAGTTCTTC. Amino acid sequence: CASSPVPDRRYNEQFF. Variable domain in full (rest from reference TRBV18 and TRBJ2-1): NAGVMQNPRHLVRRRGQEARLRCSPMKGHSHVYWYRQLPEEGLKFMVYLQKENIIDESGMPKERFSAEFPKEGPSILRIQQVVRGDSAAYFCASSPVPDRRYNEQFFGPGTRLTVL.

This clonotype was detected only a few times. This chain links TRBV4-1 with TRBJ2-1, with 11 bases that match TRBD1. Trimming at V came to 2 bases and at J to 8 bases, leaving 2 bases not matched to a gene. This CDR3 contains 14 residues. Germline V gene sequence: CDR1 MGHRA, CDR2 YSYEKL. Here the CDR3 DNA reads TGCGCCAGCAGCCAAAGGGACAGGGGGGATGAGCAGTTCTTC. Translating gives CASSQRDRGDEQFF.

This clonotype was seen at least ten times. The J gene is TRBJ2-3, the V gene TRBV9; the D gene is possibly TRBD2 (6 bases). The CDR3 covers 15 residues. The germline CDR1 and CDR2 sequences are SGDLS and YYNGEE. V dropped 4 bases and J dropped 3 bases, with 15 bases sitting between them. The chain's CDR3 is CASSTTDGGTDTQYF. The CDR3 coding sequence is TGTGCCAGCAGCACGACCGACGGGGGAACAGATACGCAGTATTTT.

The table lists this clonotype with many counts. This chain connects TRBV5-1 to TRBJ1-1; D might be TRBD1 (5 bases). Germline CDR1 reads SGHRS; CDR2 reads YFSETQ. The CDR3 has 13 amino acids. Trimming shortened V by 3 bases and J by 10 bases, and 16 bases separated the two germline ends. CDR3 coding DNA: TGCGCCAGCAGCTCCGGGGCAAGCGGGGGAGCTTTCTTT. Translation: CASSSGASGGAFF.

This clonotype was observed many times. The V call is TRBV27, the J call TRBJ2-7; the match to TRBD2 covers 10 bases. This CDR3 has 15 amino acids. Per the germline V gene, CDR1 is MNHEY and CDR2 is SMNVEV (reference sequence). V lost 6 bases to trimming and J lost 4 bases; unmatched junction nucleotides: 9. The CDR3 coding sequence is TGTGCCAGCAGCGCTACTCCTAGCGGGGGATACGAGCAGTACTTC. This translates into CASSATPSGGYEQYF.

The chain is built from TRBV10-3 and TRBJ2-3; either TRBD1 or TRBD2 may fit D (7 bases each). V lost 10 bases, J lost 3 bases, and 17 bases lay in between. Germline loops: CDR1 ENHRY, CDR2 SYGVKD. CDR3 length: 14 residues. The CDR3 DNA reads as TGTGCCACGGACAGGCGGGGGAGTACAGATACGCAGTATTTT. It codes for CATDRRGSTDTQYF.

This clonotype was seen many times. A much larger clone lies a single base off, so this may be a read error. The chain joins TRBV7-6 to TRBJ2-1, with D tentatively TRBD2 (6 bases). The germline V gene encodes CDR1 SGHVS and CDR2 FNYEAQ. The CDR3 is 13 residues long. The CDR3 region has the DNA TGTGTCAGCAGCCCCGGGACTTACAATGAGCAGTTCTTC. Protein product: CVSSPGTYNEQFF. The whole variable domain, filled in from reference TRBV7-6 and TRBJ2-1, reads GAGVSQSPRYKVTKRGQDVALRCDPISGHVSLYWYRQALGQGPEFLTYFNYEAQQDKSGLPNDRFSAERPEGSISTLTIQRTEQRDSAMYRCVSSPGTYNEQFFGPGTRLTVL.

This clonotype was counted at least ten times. CDR3 amino acids: CASRGGWTNYEQYF. In DNA form, the CDR3 reads TGTGCCAGCAGGGGAGGGTGGACTAACTACGAGCAGTACTTC. J is TRBJ2-7 and V is TRBV28; TRBD2 aligns across 7 bases. This CDR3 spans 14 amino acids. The germline CDR1 and CDR2 sequences are MDHEN and SYDVKM. Losses at the gene ends were 6 bases for V and 3 bases for J; bases not matched to a gene: 8.